This T cell receptor beta chain originates from a study of blood T cell repertoires in COVID-19. Across the whole study: Acute-phase and convalescent COVID-19 samples originated in the United States, Italy and Spain. Nucleic acid was either cDNA or gDNA, and it came from T cells, B-cell-depleted T cells, or PBMCs.

Original data processing: Reference gene primer amplification gave nucleated cell count estimates. Assay: immunoSEQ multiplex PCR; the TCRdb copy retains only in-frame clones and omits some. The DNA gave D and trimming, while V, J and clone size come from that table. The table shows 500,000 to 600,000 clones, with roughly 89% occurring only once. Seattle cases were enrolled at active infection and followed longitudinally. The CDR3 has 13 amino acids. CDR1 SEHNR and CDR2 FQNEAQ come from the germline V gene (reference sequence). V lost 1 base and J lost 1, with 4 bases in between. The source of this sequence is a woman aged 45-59 years with COVID-19, enrolled during active disease. Sample: peripheral blood. The gene calls are TRBV7-9 and TRBJ1-1; D gene unclear. This chain's CDR3 is CASSLVRNTEAFF. In DNA form, the CDR3 reads TGTGCCAGCAGCTTAGTGAGGAACACTGAAGCTTTCTTT.